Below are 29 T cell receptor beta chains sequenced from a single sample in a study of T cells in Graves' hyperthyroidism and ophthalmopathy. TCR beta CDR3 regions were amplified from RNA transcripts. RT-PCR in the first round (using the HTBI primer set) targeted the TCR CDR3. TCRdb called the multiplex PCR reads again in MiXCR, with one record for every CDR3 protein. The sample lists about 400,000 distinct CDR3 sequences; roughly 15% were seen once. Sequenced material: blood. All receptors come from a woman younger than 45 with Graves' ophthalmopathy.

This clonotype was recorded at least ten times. The chain's CDR3 is CASKDLAGNQETQYF. The CDR3 nucleotides are TGTGCCTCCAAAGACTTAGCGGGGAACCAAGAGACCCAGTACTTC. This chain connects TRBV3-1 to TRBJ2-5; 8 bases are shared with TRBD2. The CDR3 runs to 15 residues. Germline V CDR1 and CDR2: LGHDT, YNNKEL (reference sequence). J was trimmed by 0 bases and V by 11 bases; bases with no gene match: 11.

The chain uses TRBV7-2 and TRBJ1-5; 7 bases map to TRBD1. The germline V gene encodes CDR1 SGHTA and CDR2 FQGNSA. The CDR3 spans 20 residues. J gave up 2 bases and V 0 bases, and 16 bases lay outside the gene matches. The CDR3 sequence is CASSLAVQGLLALRNQPQHF. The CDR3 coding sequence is TGTGCCAGCAGCTTAGCGGTACAGGGGCTCCTGGCTTTGCGCAATCAGCCCCAGCATTTT.

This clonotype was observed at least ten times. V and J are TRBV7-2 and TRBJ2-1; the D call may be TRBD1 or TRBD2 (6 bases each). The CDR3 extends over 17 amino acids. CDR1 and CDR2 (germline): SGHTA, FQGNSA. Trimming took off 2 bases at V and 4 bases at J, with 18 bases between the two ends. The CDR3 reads CASSLSRGRGLYNEQFF. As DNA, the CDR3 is TGTGCCAGCAGCTTATCCCGGGGGCGAGGCCTATACAATGAGCAGTTCTTC.

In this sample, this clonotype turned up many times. The CDR3 here is CASSPGHLRESETQYF. Here the CDR3 DNA reads TGTGCCAGCTCCCCAGGACACCTCAGGGAATCAGAGACCCAGTACTTC. The chain joins TRBV18 to TRBJ2-5; possible D gene TRBD1, 5 bases. V was trimmed by 6 bases and J by 4 bases, leaving 21 bases between them. In germline, CDR1 is KGHSH, CDR2 LQKENI. This CDR3 is 16 amino acids long.

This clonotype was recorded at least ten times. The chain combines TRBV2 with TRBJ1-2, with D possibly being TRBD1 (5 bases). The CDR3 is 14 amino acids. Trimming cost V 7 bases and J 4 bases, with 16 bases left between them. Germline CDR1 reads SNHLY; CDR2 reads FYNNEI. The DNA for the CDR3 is TGTGCCAGCAACGGGGGTCAGAGTGGCTATGGCTACACCTTC. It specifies CASNGGQSGYGYTF.

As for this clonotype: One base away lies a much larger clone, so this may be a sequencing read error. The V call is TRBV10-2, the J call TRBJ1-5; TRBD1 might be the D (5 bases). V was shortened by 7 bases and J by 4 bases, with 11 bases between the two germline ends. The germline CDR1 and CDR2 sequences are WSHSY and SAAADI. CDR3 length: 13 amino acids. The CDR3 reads CASTCRVNQPQHF. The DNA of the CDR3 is TGCGCCAGCACCTGCAGGGTTAATCAGCCCCAGCATTTT.

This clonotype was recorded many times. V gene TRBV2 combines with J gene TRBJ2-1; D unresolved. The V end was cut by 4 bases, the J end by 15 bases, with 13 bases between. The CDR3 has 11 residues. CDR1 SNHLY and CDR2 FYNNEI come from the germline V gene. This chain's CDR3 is CASSVGETRFF. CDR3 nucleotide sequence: TGTGCCAGCAGTGTAGGAGAGACTCGGTTCTTC.

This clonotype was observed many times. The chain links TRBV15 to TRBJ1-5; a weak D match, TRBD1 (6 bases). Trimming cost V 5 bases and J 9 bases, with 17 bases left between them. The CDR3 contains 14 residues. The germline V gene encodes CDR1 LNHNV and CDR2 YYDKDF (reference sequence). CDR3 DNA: TGTGCCACCAGCCAAACAGGGCGAATGGCGCCCCAGCATTTT. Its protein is CATSQTGRMAPQHF.

CDR3 protein: CASSFGGWGTEAFF. Here the CDR3 DNA reads TGTGCCAGCAGTTTCGGGGGCTGGGGGACTGAAGCTTTCTTT. The chain employs TRBV12-3 or TRBV12-4 and TRBJ1-1; D possibly corresponds to TRBD1 (6 bases). V lost 3 bases and J 5 bases, leaving 13 bases between the germline ends. The CDR3 extends over 14 amino acids.

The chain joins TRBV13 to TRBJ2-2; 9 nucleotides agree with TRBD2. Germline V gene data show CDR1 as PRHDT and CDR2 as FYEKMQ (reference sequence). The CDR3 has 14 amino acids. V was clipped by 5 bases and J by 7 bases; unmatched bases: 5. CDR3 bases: TGTGCCAGCAGCACGGGGACTAGCCACGGGGAGCTGTTTTTT. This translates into CASSTGTSHGELFF. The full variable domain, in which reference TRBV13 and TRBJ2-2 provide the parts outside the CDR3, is AAGVIQSPRHLIKEKRETATLKCYPIPRHDTVYWYQQGPGQDPQFLISFYEKMQSDKGSIPDRFSAQQFSDYHSELNMSSLELGDSALYFCASSTGTSHGELFFGEGSRLTVL.

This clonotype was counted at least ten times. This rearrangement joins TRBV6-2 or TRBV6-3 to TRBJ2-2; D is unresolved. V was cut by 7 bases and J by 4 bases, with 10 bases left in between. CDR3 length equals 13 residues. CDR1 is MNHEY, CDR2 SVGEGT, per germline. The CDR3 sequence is CASKRWGTGELFF. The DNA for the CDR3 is TGTGCCAGCAAACGCTGGGGCACCGGGGAGCTGTTTTTT.

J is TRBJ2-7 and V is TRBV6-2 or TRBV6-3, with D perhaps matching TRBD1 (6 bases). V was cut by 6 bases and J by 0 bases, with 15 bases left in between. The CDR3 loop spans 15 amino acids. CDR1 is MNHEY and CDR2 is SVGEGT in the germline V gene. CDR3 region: CASRTTGMGSYEQYF. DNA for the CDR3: TGTGCCAGCAGGACTACAGGGATGGGCTCCTACGAGCAGTACTTC.

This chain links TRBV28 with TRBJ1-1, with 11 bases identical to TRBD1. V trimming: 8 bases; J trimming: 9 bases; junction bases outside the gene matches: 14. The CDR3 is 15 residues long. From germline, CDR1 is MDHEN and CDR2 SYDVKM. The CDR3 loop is CASFTLDRGLAKAFF. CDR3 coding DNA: TGTGCCAGCTTTACTCTGGACAGGGGGCTCGCCAAAGCTTTCTTT.

The CDR3 spells CASSQDGGSSYNEQFF. The DNA of the CDR3 is TGTGCCAGCAGCCAAGATGGGGGGAGCTCCTACAATGAGCAGTTCTTC. The rearrangement links TRBV4-2 to TRBJ2-1; weak D call: TRBD2 (6 bases). V gave up 0 bases and J gave up 0 bases, with 9 bases separating them. This CDR3 is built from 16 residues. Germline V gives CDR1 LGHNA, CDR2 YNFKEQ.

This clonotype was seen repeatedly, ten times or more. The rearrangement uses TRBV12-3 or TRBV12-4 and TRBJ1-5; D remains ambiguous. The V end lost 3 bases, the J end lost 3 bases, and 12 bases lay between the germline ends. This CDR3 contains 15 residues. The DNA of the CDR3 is TGTGCCAGCAGTTTGGTGGCAGGACTCAATCAGCCCCAGCATTTT. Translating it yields CASSLVAGLNQPQHF.

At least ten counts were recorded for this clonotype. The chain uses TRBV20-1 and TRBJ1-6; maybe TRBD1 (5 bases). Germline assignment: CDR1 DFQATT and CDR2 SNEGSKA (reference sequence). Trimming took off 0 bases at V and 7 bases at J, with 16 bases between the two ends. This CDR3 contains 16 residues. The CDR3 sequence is CSAREITGGENSPLHF. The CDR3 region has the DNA TGCAGTGCTAGAGAGATAACAGGTGGAGAAAATTCACCCCTCCACTTT.

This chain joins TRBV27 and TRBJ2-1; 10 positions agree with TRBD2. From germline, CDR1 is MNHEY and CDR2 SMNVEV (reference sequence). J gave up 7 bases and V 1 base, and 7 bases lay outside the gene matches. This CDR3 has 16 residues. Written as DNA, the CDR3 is TGTGCCAGCAGTTTATTTTCGAGCGGGGGGGATAATGAGCAGTTCTTC. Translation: CASSLFSSGGDNEQFF.

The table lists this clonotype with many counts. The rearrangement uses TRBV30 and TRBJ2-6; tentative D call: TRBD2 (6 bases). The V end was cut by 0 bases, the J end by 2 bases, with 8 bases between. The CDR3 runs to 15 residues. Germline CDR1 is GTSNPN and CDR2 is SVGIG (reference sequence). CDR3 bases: TGTGCCTGGAGTGTAGGAGGGCCTGGGGCCAACGTCCTGACTTTC. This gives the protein CAWSVGGPGANVLTF.

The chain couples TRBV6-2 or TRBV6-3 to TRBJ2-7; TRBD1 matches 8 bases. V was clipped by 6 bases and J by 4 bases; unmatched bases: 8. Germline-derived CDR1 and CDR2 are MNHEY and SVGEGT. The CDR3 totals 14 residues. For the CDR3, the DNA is TGTGCCAGCAGGGTGGCAGGGGGCTTATACGAGCAGTACTTC. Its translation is CASRVAGGLYEQYF.

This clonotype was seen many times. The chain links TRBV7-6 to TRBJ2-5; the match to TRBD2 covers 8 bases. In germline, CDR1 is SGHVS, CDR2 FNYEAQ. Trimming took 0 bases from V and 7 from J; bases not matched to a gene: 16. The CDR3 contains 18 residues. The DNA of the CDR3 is TGTGCCAGCAGCTTAGCGGGGATAAGCGGGGGTTTGATGCGGACCCAGTACTTC. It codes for CASSLAGISGGLMRTQYF.

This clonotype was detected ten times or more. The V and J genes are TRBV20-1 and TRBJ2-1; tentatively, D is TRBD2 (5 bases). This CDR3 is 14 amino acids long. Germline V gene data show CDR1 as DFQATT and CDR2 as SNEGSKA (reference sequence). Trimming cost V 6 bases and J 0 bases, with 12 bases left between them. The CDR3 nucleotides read TGCAGTGCCTATAGGACTCGCTCCTACAATGAGCAGTTCTTC. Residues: CSAYRTRSYNEQFF.

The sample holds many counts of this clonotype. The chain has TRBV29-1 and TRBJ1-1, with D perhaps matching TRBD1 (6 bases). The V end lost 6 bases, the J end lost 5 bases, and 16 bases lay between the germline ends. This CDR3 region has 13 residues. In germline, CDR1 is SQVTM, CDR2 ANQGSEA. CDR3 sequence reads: CSVEVSQGTEAFF. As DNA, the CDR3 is TGCAGCGTGGAGGTTTCACAGGGAACTGAAGCTTTCTTT.

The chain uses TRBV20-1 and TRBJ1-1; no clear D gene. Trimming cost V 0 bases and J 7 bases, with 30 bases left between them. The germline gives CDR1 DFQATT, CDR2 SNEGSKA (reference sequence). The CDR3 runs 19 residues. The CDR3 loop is CSARDDGFGQARIKGEAFF. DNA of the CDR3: TGCAGTGCTAGAGATGATGGGTTCGGTCAGGCCCGAATAAAGGGTGAAGCTTTCTTT.

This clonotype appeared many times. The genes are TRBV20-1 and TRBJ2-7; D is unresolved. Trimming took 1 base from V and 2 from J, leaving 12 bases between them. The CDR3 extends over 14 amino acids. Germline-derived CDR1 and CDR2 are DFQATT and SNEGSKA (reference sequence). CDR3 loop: CSARVSGPAYEQYF. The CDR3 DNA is TGCAGTGCTAGAGTTAGTGGGCCAGCCTACGAGCAGTACTTC.

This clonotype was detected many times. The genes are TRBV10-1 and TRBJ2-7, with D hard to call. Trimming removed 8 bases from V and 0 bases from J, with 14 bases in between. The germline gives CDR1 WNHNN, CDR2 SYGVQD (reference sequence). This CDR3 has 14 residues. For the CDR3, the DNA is TGCGCCAGCTCTGACACGTCGAGCTCCTACGAGCAGTACTTC. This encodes CASSDTSSSYEQYF.

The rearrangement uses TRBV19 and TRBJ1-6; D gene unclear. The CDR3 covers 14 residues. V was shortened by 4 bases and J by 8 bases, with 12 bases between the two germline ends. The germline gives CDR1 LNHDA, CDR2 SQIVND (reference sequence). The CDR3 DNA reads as TGTGCCAGTAGTAGGATGGACCCGGATTCACCCCTCCACTTT. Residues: CASSRMDPDSPLHF.

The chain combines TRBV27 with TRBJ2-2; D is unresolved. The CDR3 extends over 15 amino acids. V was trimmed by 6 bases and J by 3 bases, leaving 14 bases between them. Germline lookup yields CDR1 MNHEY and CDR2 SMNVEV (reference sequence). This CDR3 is CASSSWADDTGELFF. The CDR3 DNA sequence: TGTGCCAGCAGCTCGTGGGCGGACGACACCGGGGAGCTGTTTTTT.

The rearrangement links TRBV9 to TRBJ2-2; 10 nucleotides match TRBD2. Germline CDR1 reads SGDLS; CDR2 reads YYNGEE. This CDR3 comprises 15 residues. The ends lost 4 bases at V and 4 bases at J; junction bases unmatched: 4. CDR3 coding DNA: TGTGCCAGCAGCAAGAGCGGGGGGGCCACCGGGGAGCTGTTTTTT. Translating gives CASSKSGGATGELFF.

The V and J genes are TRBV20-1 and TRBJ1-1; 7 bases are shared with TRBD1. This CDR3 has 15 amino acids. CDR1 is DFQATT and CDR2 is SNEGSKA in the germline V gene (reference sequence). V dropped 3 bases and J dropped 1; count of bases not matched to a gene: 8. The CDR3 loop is CSASGRGPENTEAFF. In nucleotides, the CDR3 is TGCAGTGCTAGTGGGAGGGGGCCGGAGAACACTGAAGCTTTCTTT.